This T cell receptor beta chain was identified during a study of vaccination and CD4 T cells after COVID-19. The wider study: Overlapping SARS-CoV-2, HCoV-NL63, HCoV-OC43 and HCoV-229E spike peptides were used to stimulate cells. General study results and limits: Researchers looked at relatively few convalescent patients and had no early post-infection timepoints.

Turning to this clonotype: What it binds is not known.

The treatment: approximately nine-day PBMC culture with coronavirus spike peptide pools or control peptides (ViraFEST assay). Under the ViraFEST approach, antigen-specific T cells were expanded with peptide pools and TCRs subsequently sequenced. Half-medium replacement with fresh IL-2 medium took place on days 3 and 7. Cultured CD4+ T cell DNA underwent sequencing with the Oncomine TCR Beta short-read assay. One entry per CDR3 protein, called by TCRdb with MiXCR from the PCR reads. This sample has 9,500 to 15,000 distinct CDR3 sequences, with approximately 58% found just once. The sequenced material came from CD4+ T cells from blood, cultured in vitro. This clonotype originated in a human donor who had recovered from COVID-19.

CDR3 in DNA: TGCAGCGTTGTACGGCAGGGGAACACTGAAGCTTTCTTT. This gives the protein CSVVRQGNTEAFF. The chain uses TRBV29-1 and TRBJ1-1; TRBD1 is a possible D gene (5 bases). The CDR3 consists of 13 residues. The V end lost 4 bases, the J end lost 1 base, and 10 bases lay between the germline ends. Germline CDR1 is SQVTM and CDR2 is ANQGSEA.